These 15 T cell receptor beta chains came from one sample sequenced in a study of cytomegalovirus exposure and HLA in healthy donors (dated by TCRdb to about 2017). Library preparation used the immunoSEQ multiplex PCR assay. The multiplex PCR relied on a mix of 60 forward primers for TCR Vbeta segments and 13 reverse primers for TCR Jbeta segments. This is the immuneACCESS table as TCRdb keeps it, with only in-frame sequences that have V and J called. A part of the clones is gone; compared with another copy, unresolved V genes explain less than half, and the rest is unexplained. The sample table lists around 100,000 clones, under 80% of them with a count of one. The top ten clones comprise 4.5% to 5% of the sample. Sequencing was done on a sample of PBMCs. The receptors derive from a woman under 30 in good health and CMV-seropositive.

Points on this clone: This CDR3 is also generated by other DNA sequences in the sample. DNA of the CDR3: TGTGCCAGCACCCTGGGTGGGGGGACGAACACCGGGGAGCTGTTTTTT. As protein: CASTLGGGTNTGELFF. V usage is TRBV5-6 and J usage is TRBJ2-2; D may be TRBD2 (6 bases). Trimming removed 6 bases at V and 0 bases at J, with 15 bases between. The germline gives CDR1 SGHDT, CDR2 YYEEEE. There are 16 residues in the CDR3.

This clone was observed once. This sequence joins TRBV5-6 and TRBJ2-3; the D is unclear. This CDR3 contains 17 residues. Trimming pared 1 base from V and 0 bases from J, leaving 15 bases between. Germline lookup yields CDR1 SGHDT and CDR2 YYEEEE. The CDR3 loop is CASSLLTETTSTDTQYF. The CDR3, as DNA: TGTGCCAGCAGCTTGCTTACAGAAACCACTAGCACAGATACGCAGTATTTT.

This chain joins TRBV6-6 and TRBJ2-1; tentative D call: TRBD2 (5 bases). Germline CDR1 and CDR2: MNHNY and SVGAGI (reference sequence). The CDR3 consists of 16 residues. Trimming shortened V by 0 bases and J by 6 bases, and 15 bases separated the two germline ends. CDR3 in amino acids: CASSYSMEVARNEQFF. CDR3 in DNA: TGTGCCAGCAGTTACTCGATGGAAGTAGCGCGCAATGAGCAGTTCTTC.

This clone was counted a few times. The rearrangement uses TRBV28 and TRBJ2-7, with 9 positions matching TRBD1. V was clipped by 11 bases and J by 2 bases; unmatched bases: 7. The CDR3 is 13 amino acids. Germline lookup yields CDR1 MDHEN and CDR2 SYDVKM. CDR3 DNA: TGTGCCGGTGGGACAGGGCCTACCTACGAGCAGTACTTC. Translation: CAGGTGPTYEQYF.

About this clone: Its ends do not fully match the called genes, so a read error is possible. This chain joins TRBV28 and TRBJ2-7; 7 nucleotides align to TRBD1. This CDR3 has 15 residues. The germline V gene has CDR1 MDHEN and CDR2 SYDVKM. CDR3 in DNA: TGTGCCAGCAGTCCCACCGGGACAGTCTCCTACGGGCAGTACTTC. As protein: CASSPTGTVSYGQYF.

V and J are TRBV28 and TRBJ1-5, with 10 positions matching TRBD1. There are 16 residues in the CDR3. CDR1 and CDR2 (germline): MDHEN, SYDVKM. The J segment lost 5 bases and the V segment lost 8 bases, leaving 12 bases of the junction unmatched. The CDR3 here is CASASPGQGRYQPQHF. In DNA, the CDR3 is TGTGCCAGCGCTAGCCCGGGACAGGGGAGATATCAGCCCCAGCATTTT.

This chain connects TRBV5-5 to TRBJ1-2; TRBD1 matches 10 bases. CDR1 is SGHKS and CDR2 is YYEKEE in the germline V gene (reference sequence). With V trimmed by 0 bases and J by 2 bases, 4 bases remained unmatched. The CDR3 is made up of 16 amino acids. CDR3 DNA: TGTGCCAGCAGCTTGGCCGACAGGGGGCCGAACTATGGCTACACCTTC. It is translated as CASSLADRGPNYGYTF.

The chain joins TRBV7-2 to TRBJ2-3; the match to TRBD2 covers 8 bases. Germline V gives CDR1 SGHTA, CDR2 FQGNSA. CDR3 length equals 15 residues. J was trimmed by 7 bases and V by 6 bases; bases with no gene match: 12. As DNA, the CDR3 is TGTGCCAGCAGGGGGAGCGGGAGTCCGATAAATACGCAGTATTTT. It is translated as CASRGSGSPINTQYF.

This chain connects TRBV27 to TRBJ2-7; 7 nucleotides align to TRBD2. The trim removed 3 bases at V and 3 bases at J, leaving 8 bases unmatched. The CDR3 has 15 residues. Germline CDR1 and CDR2: MNHEY and SMNVEV (reference sequence). DNA of the CDR3: TGTGCCAGCAGTTTCCGGCTAGCGGCAGGCTACGAGCAGTACTTC. It codes for CASSFRLAAGYEQYF.

The chain recombines TRBV29-1 with TRBJ1-2; D not certain. The germline V and J ends were trimmed by 1 base and 9 bases, with 6 bases remaining between them. The germline V gene has CDR1 SQVTM and CDR2 ANQGSEA. The length of the CDR3 is 10 residues. The CDR3 region has the DNA TGCAGCGTTGAAGGTCGGTGCTACACCTTC. Protein sequence: CSVEGRCYTF.

The rearrangement joins TRBV6-5 to TRBJ2-5; D is perhaps TRBD1 (6 bases). V was pared by 6 bases and J by 4 bases, with 18 bases between. The CDR3 is made up of 15 amino acids. Germline V gene data show CDR1 as MNHEY and CDR2 as SVGAGI. CDR3 protein: CASRSTGTKGETQYF. The CDR3 DNA reads TGTGCCAGCAGATCCACCGGGACAAAAGGAGAGACCCAGTACTTC.

This clone appeared once. This chain links TRBV4-1 with TRBJ1-1; D gene uncertain. Per the germline V gene, CDR1 is MGHRA and CDR2 is YSYEKL. CDR3 length: 16 residues. V lost 3 bases to trimming and J lost 5 bases, with 19 bases between them. DNA for the CDR3: TGCGCCAGCAGCCATGAGGACTTAACTAAGGGAACTGAAGCTTTCTTT. Amino acids: CASSHEDLTKGTEAFF.

The J gene is TRBJ2-7, the V gene TRBV28, with D uncertain. The CDR3 loop spans 13 amino acids. The germline gives CDR1 MDHEN, CDR2 SYDVKM. Deletions cut 7 bases from V and 3 bases from J, with 13 bases between. CDR3 in amino acids: CASTTGSIYEQYF. CDR3 nucleotides: TGTGCCAGCACCACCGGTAGCATCTACGAGCAGTACTTC.

The chain is built from TRBV4-1 and TRBJ2-4, with D perhaps TRBD2 (6 bases). This CDR3 is built from 17 residues. The germline V gene has CDR1 MGHRA and CDR2 YSYEKL. V was cut by 0 bases and J by 0 bases, with 12 bases left in between. The CDR3 loop is CASSQDVLAGAKNIQYF. CDR3 nucleotides: TGCGCCAGCAGCCAAGATGTACTAGCTGGAGCCAAAAACATTCAGTACTTC.

CDR3 DNA sequence: TGTGCCAGCAGCTTCCAGCGGATAGAGCAGTACTTC. Its translation is CASSFQRIEQYF. This chain uses TRBV5-6 with TRBJ2-7; weak D call: TRBD2 (5 bases). V lost 2 bases and J lost 7, with 10 bases in between. CDR1 is SGHDT and CDR2 is YYEEEE in the germline V gene. This CDR3 contains 12 residues. Full variable domain (remainder filled in from reference TRBV5-6 and TRBJ2-7): DAGVTQSPTHLIKTRGQQVTLRCSPKSGHDTVSWYQQALGQGPQFIFQYYEEEERQRGNFPDRFSGHQFPNYSSELNVNALLLGDSALYLCASSFQRIEQYFGPGTRLTVT.